The T cell receptor beta chain described here comes from a study of control samples from healthy donors and cancer patients. Germline V CDR1 and CDR2: SGHRS, YFSETQ. There are 15 residues in the CDR3. V was shortened by 4 bases and J by 2 bases, with 13 bases between the two germline ends. Some clones are missing from TCRdb's copy, which holds only in-frame ones; the method was immunoSEQ multiplex PCR. Of about 140,000 clones listed, approximately 94% are singletons. The receptor comes from a man aged 35-49 years in good health. The chain has TRBV5-1 and TRBJ2-1; D gene unclear. The material sequenced was blood. Written as DNA, the CDR3 is TGCGCCAGCAGCCCGACTGCTTTTACCTACAATGAGCAGTTCTTC. Its translation is CASSPTAFTYNEQFF.